A selection of T cell receptor beta chains follows, all from one sample in a study of cytomegalovirus exposure and HLA in healthy donors. Method: immunoSEQ multiplex PCR; TCRdb's copy keeps in-frame clones and lacks some. This sample contains tens of thousands of clones. Material for sequencing was PBMCs. Receptors originate from a woman in her 40s in good health and CMV-seropositive. The CDR3 runs from the conserved cysteine through the conserved F or W. D genes are given only for firm matches.

J gene,D gene,V gene,CDR3 protein,CDR3 DNA
TRBJ2-7,.,TRBV28,CASSSTRAASEGGEQYF,TGTGCCAGCAGTTCCACCAGGGCAGCATCCGAAGGGGGCGAGCAGTACTTC
TRBJ1-4,.,TRBV9,CASSVGQGGEKLFF,TGTGCCAGCAGCGTAGGGCAGGGTGGGGAAAAACTGTTTTTT
TRBJ1-1,.,TRBV2,CATGRTPGYTEAFF,TGTGCCACTGGGAGGACCCCTGGGTACACTGAAGCTTTCTTT
TRBJ1-5,.,TRBV7-9,CASSLGDGGNQPQHF,TGTGCCAGCAGCCTCGGGGACGGGGGGAATCAGCCCCAGCATTTT
TRBJ2-3,TRBD1,TRBV5-6,CASSLGAGGIDTQYF,TGTGCCAGCAGCTTGGGCGCAGGGGGCATAGATACGCAGTATTTT
TRBJ2-2,.,TRBV7-2,CASSLVSPMRTGELFF,TGTGCCAGCAGCTTAGTTAGTCCTATGCGGACCGGGGAGCTGTTTTTT
TRBJ2-1,TRBD2,TRBV7-2,CASSQTSGIYNEQFF,TGTGCCAGCAGCCAGACTAGCGGGATTTACAATGAGCAGTTCTTC
TRBJ2-1,.,TRBV4-1,CASSQEWLATEQFF,TGCGCCAGCAGCCAAGAATGGCTAGCGACCGAGCAGTTCTTC
TRBJ1-2,.,TRBV10-3,CAISEGVGGRFYNYGYTF,TGTGCCATCAGTGAGGGCGTGGGGGGGCGTTTCTATAACTATGGCTACACCTTC
TRBJ2-1,.,TRBV7-3,CASSPREHSYNEQFF,TGTGCCAGCAGCCCCAGGGAACACTCCTACAATGAGCAGTTCTTC
TRBJ2-5,.,TRBV7-9,CASGALETQYF,TGTGCCAGCGGGGCCTTGGAGACCCAGTACTTC
TRBJ1-1,.,TRBV18,CASSPGETEAFF,TGTGCCAGCTCACCAGGAGAAACTGAAGCTTTCTTT
TRBJ1-2,.,TRBV4-1,CASSQVGGYGYTF,TGCGCCAGCAGCCAAGTGGGGGGCTATGGCTACACCTTC
TRBJ2-2,TRBD2,TRBV5-4,CASSPRTSGHTGELFF,TGTGCCAGCAGCCCTCGGACTAGCGGGCACACCGGGGAGCTGTTTTTT
TRBJ1-5,TRBD1,TRBV19,CASSPYRQGLNQPQHF,TGTGCCAGTAGCCCTTACCGACAGGGCCTCAATCAGCCCCAGCATTTT
TRBJ2-7,TRBD1,TRBV19,CASSITGQAYEQYF,TGTGCCAGTAGTATAACAGGACAGGCATACGAGCAGTACTTC
TRBJ1-1,.,TRBV9,CASSVATDKNAEAFF,TGTGCCAGCAGCGTAGCTACTGATAAGAACGCTGAAGCTTTCTTT
TRBJ2-5,TRBD2,TRBV19,CASSPGLAGGETQYF,TGTGCCAGTAGCCCTGGTCTAGCGGGGGGGGAGACCCAGTACTTC
TRBJ1-1,.,TRBV9,CASSLDSSNTEAFF,TGTGCCAGCAGCTTAGACAGTTCGAACACTGAAGCTTTCTTT
TRBJ1-1,.,TRBV7-2,CASSQTGNTEAFF,TGTGCCAGCAGTCAGACGGGGAACACTGAAGCTTTCTTT
TRBJ2-7,.,TRBV28,CASSLLGFPYEQYF,TGTGCCAGCAGTTTACTGGGCTTCCCCTACGAGCAGTACTTC
TRBJ2-3,.,TRBV27,CASTSLGPDTQYF,TGTGCCAGCACCTCCTTGGGCCCGGATACGCAGTATTTT
TRBJ1-1,.,TRBV11-3,CASSARDTLNTEAFF,TGTGCCAGCAGCGCTCGGGACACCTTGAACACTGAAGCTTTCTTT
TRBJ2-7,.,TRBV28,CASSSPLSAGTSSYEQYF,TGTGCCAGCAGTTCCCCACTCTCCGCGGGGACCTCCTCCTACGAGCAGTACTTC
TRBJ1-4,.,TRBV9,CASSPRDSLQLFF,TGTGCCAGCAGCCCTCGGGACTCTCTACAGCTGTTTTTT
TRBJ1-4,.,TRBV7-9,CASSLGGRDEKLFF,TGTGCCAGCAGCTTAGGGGGGCGGGATGAAAAACTGTTTTTT
TRBJ2-1,TRBD2,TRBV4-2,CASSQEREAYNEQFF,TGTGCCAGCAGCCAAGAGCGGGAGGCCTACAATGAGCAGTTCTTC
TRBJ1-1,.,TRBV10-1,CASSADSNTEAFF,TGCGCCAGCAGTGCGGACTCGAACACTGAAGCTTTCTTT
TRBJ2-1,.,TRBV14,CASSHRDFPWSSNEQFF,TGTGCCAGCAGCCACCGGGACTTTCCTTGGTCGAGCAATGAGCAGTTCTTC
TRBJ1-2,TRBD1,TRBV19,CASSTGQGGPYGYTF,TGTGCCAGTAGTACCGGACAGGGGGGTCCCTATGGCTACACCTTC
TRBJ2-4,TRBD1,TRBV2,CASSEYLGQANIQYF,TGTGCCAGCAGTGAATATCTGGGACAGGCAAACATTCAGTACTTC
TRBJ1-5,.,TRBV18,CASSPIKREIWSNQPQHF,TGTGCCAGCTCACCAATTAAACGGGAAATTTGGAGCAATCAGCCCCAGCATTTT
TRBJ1-2,.,TRBV27,CASSFTQGAGYTF,TGTGCCAGCAGTTTCACCCAGGGTGCTGGCTACACCTTC
TRBJ1-4,TRBD1,TRBV6-1,CAVPTGGNEKLFF,TGTGCCGTCCCGACAGGGGGTAATGAAAAACTGTTTTTT
TRBJ1-1,.,TRBV7-9,CASSLLAGPTEAFF,TGTGCCAGCAGCTTATTGGCAGGGCCTACTGAAGCTTTCTTT
TRBJ1-5,TRBD1,TRBV12-5,CASVGQGSFQPQHF,TGTGCTAGTGTGGGACAGGGGTCGTTTCAGCCCCAGCATTTT
TRBJ1-4,.,TRBV4-3,CASSPARANEKLFF,TGCGCCAGCAGCCCCGCCAGGGCTAATGAAAAACTGTTTTTT
TRBJ1-1,TRBD1,TRBV27,CASSYDRGRGDTEAFF,TGTGCCAGCAGTTACGACAGGGGACGGGGAGACACTGAAGCTTTCTTT
TRBJ1-1,.,TRBV7-2,CASRPGEYTEAFF,TGTGCCAGCAGGCCCGGGGAGTACACTGAAGCTTTCTTT
TRBJ1-1,.,TRBV7-8,CASSLALPGNTEAFF,TGTGCCAGCAGCTTAGCGCTTCCAGGGAACACTGAAGCTTTCTTT
TRBJ1-4,.,TRBV7-9,CASSLALEQGEKLFF,TGTGCCAGCAGCTTAGCGCTAGAGCAGGGTGAAAAACTGTTTTTT
TRBJ2-7,TRBD2,TRBV2,CATTGLAGAGEQYF,TGTGCCACTACAGGACTAGCGGGAGCAGGCGAGCAGTACTTC
TRBJ2-7,.,TRBV5-1,CASSFQGSANEQYF,TGCGCCAGCAGCTTTCAGGGAAGTGCAAACGAGCAGTACTTC
TRBJ2-7,.,TRBV28,CASSFRDIHEGYF,TGTGCCAGCAGTTTCCGGGACATCCACGAGGGGTACTTC
TRBJ1-1,.,TRBV6-5,CASSQPGVRTEAFF,TGTGCCAGCAGTCAACCAGGGGTGAGGACTGAAGCTTTCTTT
TRBJ1-5,.,TRBV7-2,CASSDRAGWQPQHF,TGTGCCAGCAGCGATAGGGCAGGGTGGCAGCCCCAGCATTTT
TRBJ1-5,TRBD1,TRBV29-1,CSVGDRGVGQPQHF,TGCAGCGTTGGGGACAGGGGTGTAGGTCAGCCCCAGCATTTT
TRBJ2-1,TRBD2,TRBV6-1,CASSVSGTYNEQFF,TGTGCCAGCAGTGTTAGCGGGACCTACAATGAGCAGTTCTTC
TRBJ2-2,.,TRBV5-1,CASSFEGAFTGELFF,TGCGCCAGCAGCTTCGAAGGAGCCTTCACCGGGGAGCTGTTTTTT
TRBJ2-7,.,TRBV5-6,CASSLVGGAVYEQYF,TGTGCCAGCAGCTTGGTAGGCGGAGCCGTCTACGAGCAGTACTTC
TRBJ1-3,.,TRBV28,CASSLSESYSGNTIYF,TGTGCCAGCAGTTTATCGGAGAGTTACTCTGGAAACACCATATATTTT
TRBJ1-2,.,TRBV6-1,CASSERANYGYTF,TGTGCCAGCAGTGAAAGAGCTAACTATGGCTACACCTTC
TRBJ2-6,TRBD1,TRBV5-1,CASSLQWQGATSGANVLTF,TGCGCCAGCAGCTTACAGTGGCAGGGGGCGACCTCTGGGGCCAACGTCCTGACTTTC
TRBJ2-1,TRBD2,TRBV6-4,CASSDTSASSYNEQFF,TGTGCCAGCAGTGACACTAGCGCTTCTTCCTACAATGAGCAGTTCTTC
TRBJ2-6,.,TRBV9,CASSVDRSSGANVLTF,TGTGCCAGCAGCGTAGATCGCAGCTCTGGGGCCAACGTCCTGACTTTC
TRBJ2-2,TRBD1,TRBV2,CASKNFGQGVYTGELFF,TGTGCCAGCAAGAATTTCGGACAGGGGGTTTACACCGGGGAGCTGTTTTTT
TRBJ1-5,.,TRBV28,CASSLRAWTANQPQHF,TGTGCCAGCAGTTTAAGAGCTTGGACAGCCAATCAGCCCCAGCATTTT